This TCR beta chain comes out of a study of cytomegalovirus exposure and HLA in healthy donors. The CDR3 is 15 residues long. Germline V gene lookup returns CDR1 MNHNS and CDR2 SASEGT. V lost 3 bases to trimming and J lost 1 base; unmatched junction nucleotides: 3. On this clone itself: What it binds is not known.

Here immunoSEQ multiplex PCR was the method, and the copy in TCRdb shows in-frame clones only, minus some. The table has 300,000 to 400,000 clones, roughly 88% seen once. Notes on the study in general: Reported results showed that the classifier diagnosed cytomegalovirus status with high specificity and sensitivity.

The TCR was taken from a woman aged 18 to 35 in good health and CMV-seronegative. The sample was PBMCs. The chain carries TRBV6-1 and TRBJ1-5, with 7 bases matching TRBD1. The CDR3 bases are TGTGCCAGCAGTGAGGGGACAGTGAGCAATCAGCCCCAGCATTTT. It specifies CASSEGTVSNQPQHF.